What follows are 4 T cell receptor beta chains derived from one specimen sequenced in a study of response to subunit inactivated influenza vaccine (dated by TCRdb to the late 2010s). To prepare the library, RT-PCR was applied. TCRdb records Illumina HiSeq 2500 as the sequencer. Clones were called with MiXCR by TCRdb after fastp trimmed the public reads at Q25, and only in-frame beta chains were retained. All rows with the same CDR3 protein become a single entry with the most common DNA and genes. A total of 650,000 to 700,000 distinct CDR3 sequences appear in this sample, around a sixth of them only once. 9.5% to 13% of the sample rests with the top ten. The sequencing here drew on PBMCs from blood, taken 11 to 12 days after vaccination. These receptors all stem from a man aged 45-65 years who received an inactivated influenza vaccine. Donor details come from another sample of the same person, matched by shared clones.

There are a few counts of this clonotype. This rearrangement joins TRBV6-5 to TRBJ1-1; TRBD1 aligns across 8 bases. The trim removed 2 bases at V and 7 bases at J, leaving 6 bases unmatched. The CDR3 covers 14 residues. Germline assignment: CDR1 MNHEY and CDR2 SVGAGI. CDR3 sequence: CASSYLIGQGEAFF. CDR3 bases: TGTGCCAGCAGTTACCTAATAGGACAGGGTGAAGCTTTCTTT.

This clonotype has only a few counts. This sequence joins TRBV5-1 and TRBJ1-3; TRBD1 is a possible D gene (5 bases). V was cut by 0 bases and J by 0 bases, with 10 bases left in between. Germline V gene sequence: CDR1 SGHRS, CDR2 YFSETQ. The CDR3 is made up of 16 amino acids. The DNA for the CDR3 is TGCGCCAGCAGCTTGGGGACAAGAGTCTCTGGAAACACCATATATTTT. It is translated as CASSLGTRVSGNTIYF.

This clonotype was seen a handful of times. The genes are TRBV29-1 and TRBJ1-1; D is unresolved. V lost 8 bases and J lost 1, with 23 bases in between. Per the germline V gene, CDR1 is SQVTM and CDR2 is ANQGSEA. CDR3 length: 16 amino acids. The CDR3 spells CSIRGIRLSSNTEAFF. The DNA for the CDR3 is TGCAGCATTAGAGGGATCCGCCTCTCATCGAACACTGAAGCTTTCTTT. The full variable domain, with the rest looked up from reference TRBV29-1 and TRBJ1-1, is SAVISQKPSRDICQRGTSLTIQCQVDSQVTMMFWYRQQPGQSLTLIATANQGSEATYESGFVIDKFPISRPNLTFSTLTVSNMSPEDSSIYLCSIRGIRLSSNTEAFFGQGTRLTVV.

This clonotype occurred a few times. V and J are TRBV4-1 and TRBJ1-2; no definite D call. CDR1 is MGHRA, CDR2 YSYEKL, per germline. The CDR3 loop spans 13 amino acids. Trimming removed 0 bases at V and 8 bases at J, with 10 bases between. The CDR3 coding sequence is TGCGCCAGCAGCCAAGACAGTAGTGGCGGCTACACCTTC. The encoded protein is CASSQDSSGGYTF.